What follows are 19 T cell receptor beta chains derived from one specimen sequenced in a study of shared clonotypes between healthy human individuals. Produced via immunoSEQ multiplex PCR; TCRdb's table is partial and in-frame only. Among hundreds of thousands of clones listed, about three quarters were seen once. Sequenced input: memory CD4+ T cells sorted from blood. Specified subset: CD45RA-negative fraction. Receptor source: a woman in her thirties in good health.

This chain's CDR3 is CASSPGLAGSDTQYF. CDR3 bases: TGTGCCAGCAGCCCGGGACTAGCGGGATCAGATACGCAGTATTTT. The chain has TRBV7-9 and TRBJ2-3; 13 bases map to TRBD2. V lost 5 bases and J lost 4; bases outside the gene matches: 3. The CDR3 is made up of 15 amino acids. Germline CDR1 reads SEHNR; CDR2 reads FQNEAQ (reference sequence).

This clone occurred many times. The chain has TRBV7-8 and TRBJ1-1; 7 bases agree with TRBD1. The V gene's germline CDR1 is SGHVS and CDR2 FQNEAQ. With 3 bases clipped from V and 3 bases from J, the junction kept 4 bases outside the gene matches. The CDR3 sequence is 14 residues long. CDR3 sequence reads: CASSLSRGDTEAFF. In DNA form, the CDR3 reads TGTGCCAGCAGCTTGTCCAGGGGGGACACTGAAGCTTTCTTT.

This chain links TRBV28 with TRBJ2-7; possible D gene TRBD2, 5 bases. Germline V gene data show CDR1 as MDHEN and CDR2 as SYDVKM. This CDR3 has 15 amino acids. V shed 7 bases and J shed 3 bases, with 19 bases lying between them. The CDR3 nucleotides are TGTGCCAGCAATCATGCGGGCAGGAGCCTCTACGAGCAGTACTTC. Translating gives CASNHAGRSLYEQYF.

The V and J genes are TRBV7-6 and TRBJ2-2; D is unclear. This CDR3 comprises 16 residues. Trimming removed 2 bases from V and 0 bases from J, with 10 bases in between. The germline gives CDR1 SGHVS, CDR2 FNYEAQ. As DNA, the CDR3 is TGTGCCAGCAGCTTAAATACCGTCGCGAACACCGGGGAGCTGTTTTTT. Protein: CASSLNTVANTGELFF.

The chain recombines TRBV28 with TRBJ1-3; D not resolved. The V gene lost 6 bases and the J gene lost 2 bases, with 11 bases spanning the gap. In germline, CDR1 is MDHEN, CDR2 SYDVKM. The CDR3 totals 14 residues. CDR3 residues: CASSIPWAGNTIYF. The CDR3 DNA is TGTGCCAGCAGCATACCTTGGGCTGGAAACACCATATATTTT.

The rearrangement joins TRBV28 to TRBJ2-1; D ambiguous. Germline-derived CDR1 and CDR2 are MDHEN and SYDVKM. V lost 0 bases and J 0 bases, leaving 9 bases between the germline ends. The CDR3 consists of 16 residues. The CDR3 here is CASSLWAGVSYNEQFF. The DNA for the CDR3 is TGTGCCAGCAGTTTATGGGCCGGCGTCTCCTACAATGAGCAGTTCTTC.

This clone was found once. The chain has TRBV7-9 and TRBJ1-2; D call uncertain. The CDR3 length is 13 residues. Germline V gene sequence: CDR1 SEHNR, CDR2 FQNEAQ (reference sequence). Trimming stripped 3 bases from V and 1 base from J, with 6 bases between. CDR3 coding DNA: TGTGCCAGCAGCTTCCAAAATAACTATGGCTACACCTTC. It yields the protein CASSFQNNYGYTF.

CDR3 loop: CSVERGANYNEQFF. DNA of the CDR3: TGCAGCGTTGAGAGGGGCGCGAACTACAATGAGCAGTTCTTC. The chain is built from TRBV29-1 and TRBJ2-1; D may match TRBD1 or TRBD2 (5 bases each). The germline gives CDR1 SQVTM, CDR2 ANQGSEA. The V end lost 3 bases, the J end lost 3 bases, and 12 bases lay between the germline ends. The CDR3 runs 14 residues.

CDR3 in amino acids: CASRARIGNTEAFF. CDR3 DNA sequence: TGCGCCAGCAGGGCGCGGATCGGGAACACTGAAGCTTTCTTT. This chain joins TRBV10-2 and TRBJ1-1; D unclear. There are 14 residues in the CDR3. V was pared by 6 bases and J by 1 base, with 12 bases between. CDR1 and CDR2 from the germline V gene are WSHSY and SAAADI.

The chain recombines TRBV2 with TRBJ1-2; D is undetermined. Germline V gene lookup returns CDR1 SNHLY and CDR2 FYNNEI. The V and J ends lost 1 base and 8 bases respectively, with 11 bases between them. CDR3 size: 13 residues. As DNA, the CDR3 is TGTGCCAGCAGTGAAGTGAGGCTAGGGGGCTACACCTTC. Residues: CASSEVRLGGYTF.

This clone was counted between two and nine times. Distinct nucleotide sequences in the sample also encode this CDR3. The chain recombines TRBV27 with TRBJ2-3; TRBD2 aligns across 8 bases. CDR1 and CDR2 from the germline V gene are MNHEY and SMNVEV (reference sequence). The trim removed 3 bases at V and 3 bases at J, leaving 5 bases unmatched. CDR3 length: 15 residues. Here the CDR3 reads CASSFLVAGTDTQYF. DNA of the CDR3: TGTGCCAGCAGTTTCTTAGTAGCGGGAACAGATACGCAGTATTTT.

This clone was picked up a small number of times. The V call is TRBV18, the J call TRBJ2-7, with 9 bases fitting TRBD2. The length of the CDR3 is 15 residues. CDR1 is KGHSH, CDR2 LQKENI, per germline. J was trimmed by 5 bases and V by 6 bases; bases with no gene match: 11. The CDR3 spells CASSTRPSGIHEQYF. The CDR3, as DNA: TGTGCCAGCTCGACCAGGCCTAGCGGGATCCACGAGCAGTACTTC.

This clone was counted at least ten times. This chain connects TRBV5-4 to TRBJ1-3, with 8 positions matching TRBD1. The germline gives CDR1 SGHNT, CDR2 YYREEE (reference sequence). This CDR3 spans 17 amino acids. V shed 4 bases and J 2 bases; nucleotides not matched to a gene: 11. CDR3 bases: TGTGCCAGCAGCACCCTCCAGGGGGCTACTACTGGAAACACCATATATTTT. Protein: CASSTLQGATTGNTIYF.

The genes are TRBV27 and TRBJ1-1; TRBD1 is a possible D gene (5 bases). The CDR3 runs 16 residues. The ends were cut back, 5 bases at V and 0 bases at J, with 16 bases in the middle. The germline CDR1 and CDR2 sequences are MNHEY and SMNVEV (reference sequence). CDR3 bases: TGTGCCAGCAGTCCGTGGCCCCAGGGCTTGAACACTGAAGCTTTCTTT. This encodes CASSPWPQGLNTEAFF.

V and J are TRBV4-1 and TRBJ1-1; D perhaps matches TRBD1 (5 bases). In germline, CDR1 is MGHRA, CDR2 YSYEKL. This CDR3 spans 15 amino acids. The ends were cut back, 1 base at V and 1 base at J, with 10 bases in the middle. The DNA for the CDR3 is TGCGCCAGCAGCCAAGTCGCCGGGGGGAACACTGAAGCTTTCTTT. Encoded protein: CASSQVAGGNTEAFF.

The genes are TRBV27 and TRBJ2-6; D is undetermined. V was pared by 5 bases and J by 3 bases, with 8 bases between. The germline CDR1 and CDR2 sequences are MNHEY and SMNVEV (reference sequence). CDR3 length: 14 amino acids. This CDR3 is CASSAPGGANVLTF. CDR3 nucleotides: TGTGCCAGCAGTGCCCCGGGTGGGGCCAACGTCCTGACTTTC.

This clone was seen a few times. The V gene is TRBV28, the J gene TRBJ1-1, with 7 bases matching TRBD1. This CDR3 spans 14 amino acids. The ends lost 7 bases at V and 5 bases at J; junction bases unmatched: 10. The germline gives CDR1 MDHEN, CDR2 SYDVKM. In nucleotides, the CDR3 is TGTGCCAGCAATCAGGGGGGAGTTGAAACTGAAGCTTTCTTT. This sequence encodes CASNQGGVETEAFF. Combining the CDR3 with reference TRBV28 and TRBJ1-1 gives the whole variable domain DVKVTQSSRYLVKRTGEKVFLECVQDMDHENMFWYRQDPGLGLRLIYFSYDVKMKEKGDIPEGYSVSREKKERFSLILESASTNQTSMYLCASNQGGVETEAFFGQGTRLTVV.

The chain couples TRBV7-3 to TRBJ2-1; the match to TRBD2 covers 13 bases. The CDR3 sequence is 16 residues long. CDR1 SGHTA and CDR2 FQGTGA come from the germline V gene. With 0 bases clipped from V and 9 bases from J, the junction kept 5 bases outside the gene matches. CDR3 in amino acids: CASSLTVTSGRGEQFF. The CDR3 nucleotides read TGTGCCAGCAGCTTAACGGTTACTAGCGGGAGGGGTGAGCAGTTCTTC. The whole variable domain, remainder taken from reference TRBV7-3 and TRBJ2-1, is GAGVSQTPSNKVTEKGKYVELRCDPISGHTALYWYRQSLGQGPEFLIYFQGTGAADDSGLPNDRFFAVRPEGSVSTLKIQRTERGDSAVYLCASSLTVTSGRGEQFFGPGTRLTVL.

This CDR3 is CASSLQGTGEKLFF. In DNA, the CDR3 is TGTGCCAGCAGCTTGCAGGGAACGGGTGAAAAACTGTTTTTT. V usage is TRBV5-4 and J usage is TRBJ1-4; possible D gene TRBD1, 5 bases. Germline V lookup: CDR1 SGHNT, CDR2 YYREEE (reference sequence). CDR3 size: 14 residues. V was cut by 1 base and J by 7 bases, with 11 bases left in between.